One sample yielded the 20 T cell receptor beta chains listed below, sequenced in a study of shared clonotypes between healthy human individuals. Here immunoSEQ multiplex PCR was the method, and the copy in TCRdb shows in-frame clones only, minus some. The table records some 2.1 million clones, about 95% of them present only once. CD45RO-negative, CCR7-positively selected cells formed the naive CD8 fraction, excluding terminally differentiated effector memory CD45RA+ cells. The sequenced sample consisted of naive CD8+ T cells sorted from blood. The receptors were gathered from a man aged 18 to 29 in good health.

The chain joins TRBV29-1 to TRBJ2-5; D unclear. Between the trimmed V and J ends, which lost 1 base and 6 bases, there was a span of 3 bases. This CDR3 region has 10 residues. Germline lookup yields CDR1 SQVTM and CDR2 ANQGSEA. CDR3 sequence: CSVEGQTQYF. CDR3 nucleotides: TGCAGCGTTGAAGGACAGACCCAGTACTTC.

The V gene is TRBV30, the J gene TRBJ1-4; tentative D call: TRBD1 (5 bases). The length of the CDR3 is 12 residues. The germline V and J ends were trimmed by 4 bases and 8 bases, with 11 bases remaining between them. Germline V CDR1 and CDR2: GTSNPN, SVGIG (reference sequence). CDR3 nucleotides: TGTGCCTGGACGCACGAGGGGGAAAAACTGTTTTTT. Protein sequence: CAWTHEGEKLFF.

The chain couples TRBV19 to TRBJ1-5, with unresolved D. CDR3 size: 15 residues. Trimming removed 3 bases from V and 0 bases from J, with 9 bases in between. Germline lookup yields CDR1 LNHDA and CDR2 SQIVND (reference sequence). For the CDR3, the DNA is TGTGCCAGTAGTATTGAGGAGTATAGCAATCAGCCCCAGCATTTT. This encodes CASSIEEYSNQPQHF.

The genes are TRBV2 and TRBJ1-2; D is ambiguous. V was trimmed by 2 bases and J by 4 bases, leaving 11 bases between them. This CDR3 contains 14 residues. The germline V gene encodes CDR1 SNHLY and CDR2 FYNNEI. The CDR3 coding sequence is TGTGCCAGCAGTGAACCCGGCTTACTCTATGGCTACACCTTC. It codes for CASSEPGLLYGYTF.

The chain employs TRBV29-1 and TRBJ2-7; no reliable D call. CDR3 length: 15 amino acids. The germline V gene has CDR1 SQVTM and CDR2 ANQGSEA. V gave up 0 bases and J gave up 0 bases, with 12 bases separating them. Here the CDR3 reads CSVEDLDEDSYEQYF. The CDR3 DNA reads as TGCAGCGTTGAAGATCTTGACGAAGACTCCTACGAGCAGTACTTC.

The chain couples TRBV27 to TRBJ2-5; D is tentatively TRBD1 or TRBD2 (5 bases each). Per germline, CDR1 MNHEY and CDR2 SMNVEV (reference sequence). The CDR3 runs 14 residues. Between the trimmed V and J ends, which lost 8 bases and 4 bases, there was a span of 17 bases. As DNA, the CDR3 is TGTGCCAGCCGTCCCGTTGGGGGTTTAGAGACCCAGTACTTC. Translating it yields CASRPVGGLETQYF.

This sequence joins TRBV4-2 and TRBJ2-7; 7 positions match TRBD2. The CDR3 has 17 amino acids. With 1 base clipped from V and 4 bases from J, the junction kept 13 bases outside the gene matches. The germline gives CDR1 LGHNA, CDR2 YNFKEQ. CDR3 residues: CASSQGRGAGEKYEQYF. CDR3 bases: TGTGCCAGCAGCCAAGGCCGTGGGGCGGGGGAGAAATACGAGCAGTACTTC.

V is TRBV28 and J is TRBJ1-6; D unclear. Germline CDR1 reads MDHEN; CDR2 reads SYDVKM. The V and J ends lost 8 bases and 7 bases respectively, with 15 bases between them. The CDR3 runs 14 residues. The CDR3 region is CASGFRGGNSPLHF. In DNA, the CDR3 is TGTGCCAGCGGCTTCCGTGGAGGGAATTCACCCCTCCACTTT.

J is TRBJ2-5 and V is TRBV13; no clear D. The CDR3 extends over 12 amino acids. From germline, CDR1 is PRHDT and CDR2 FYEKMQ (reference sequence). Trimming removed 5 bases at V and 7 bases at J, with 11 bases between. The CDR3 region has the DNA TGTGCCAGCAGCCCCGAGAGGTGGACCCAGTACTTC. Encoded protein: CASSPERWTQYF.

The chain couples TRBV5-6 to TRBJ2-1; 7 bases line up with TRBD1. The germline V gene encodes CDR1 SGHDT and CDR2 YYEEEE. This CDR3 spans 14 amino acids. J gave up 4 bases and V 1 base, and 2 bases lay outside the gene matches. CDR3 amino acids: CASSLTQGYNEQFF. The CDR3 coding sequence is TGTGCCAGCAGCTTGACACAGGGGTACAATGAGCAGTTCTTC. Using reference TRBV5-6 and TRBJ2-1 for the parts outside the CDR3, the full variable domain is DAGVTQSPTHLIKTRGQQVTLRCSPKSGHDTVSWYQQALGQGPQFIFQYYEEEERQRGNFPDRFSGHQFPNYSSELNVNALLLGDSALYLCASSLTQGYNEQFFGPGTRLTVL.

The chain uses TRBV28 and TRBJ2-3, with 7 positions matching TRBD1. The length of the CDR3 is 15 residues. CDR1 MDHEN and CDR2 SYDVKM come from the germline V gene. V was pared by 8 bases and J by 3 bases, with 11 bases of the junction left unmatched. The CDR3 here is CASERQGVHTDTQYF. DNA of the CDR3: TGTGCCAGCGAGAGGCAGGGGGTTCATACAGATACGCAGTATTTT.

The chain recombines TRBV19 with TRBJ2-1; D remains unclear. Trimming took off 5 bases at V and 2 bases at J, with 13 bases between the two ends. The germline CDR1 and CDR2 sequences are LNHDA and SQIVND (reference sequence). The length of the CDR3 is 15 residues. The CDR3 region is CASSPVEGTYNEQFF. In DNA form, the CDR3 reads TGTGCCAGTAGTCCCGTAGAAGGGACCTACAATGAGCAGTTCTTC. The full variable domain, rest sourced from reference TRBV19 and TRBJ2-1, is DGGITQSPKYLFRKEGQNVTLSCEQNLNHDAMYWYRQDPGQGLRLIYYSQIVNDFQKGDIAEGYSVSREKKESFPLTVTSAQKNPTAFYLCASSPVEGTYNEQFFGPGTRLTVL.

Comment on this clone: The sample carries other DNA sequences with the same CDR3. J is TRBJ1-5 and V is TRBV6-1; D unresolved. CDR3 length equals 16 residues. V shed 3 bases and J shed 0 bases, with 12 bases lying between them. Germline V CDR1 and CDR2: MNHNS, SASEGT. CDR3 nucleotides: TGTGCCAGCAGTGAGCTTAAAGGTCCTAGCAATCAGCCCCAGCATTTT. The encoded protein is CASSELKGPSNQPQHF.

The CDR3 reads CASSLDPTYQPQHF. For the CDR3, the DNA is TGTGCCAGCAGCTTAGACCCCACCTATCAGCCCCAGCATTTT. This chain joins TRBV7-2 and TRBJ1-5; D gene uncertain. Between the trimmed V and J ends, which lost 1 base and 5 bases, there was a span of 9 bases. Germline V gene lookup returns CDR1 SGHTA and CDR2 FQGNSA. This CDR3 comprises 14 residues.

The chain couples TRBV9 to TRBJ2-7; a weak D match, TRBD1 (5 bases). The germline gives CDR1 SGDLS, CDR2 YYNGEE. Trimming left V 0 bases short and J 3 bases short, with 13 bases between. This CDR3 spans 15 amino acids. CDR3 region: CASSVGKGIGYEQYF. The CDR3 DNA follows: TGTGCCAGCAGCGTAGGGAAGGGGATTGGCTACGAGCAGTACTTC.

The table lists this clone with a few counts. The V gene is TRBV7-9, the J gene TRBJ1-5; weak D call: TRBD1 (6 bases). Trimming cost V 6 bases and J 3 bases, with 12 bases left between them. CDR3 length: 14 amino acids. CDR1 and CDR2 (germline): SEHNR, FQNEAQ (reference sequence). The CDR3 DNA sequence: TGTGCCAGCAGACCGACAGGTGACAATCAGCCCCAGCATTTT. This gives the protein CASRPTGDNQPQHF.

The chain uses TRBV4-1 and TRBJ2-2, with no clear D. The germline CDR1 and CDR2 sequences are MGHRA and YSYEKL. CDR3 length: 14 amino acids. Trimming stripped 4 bases from V and 7 bases from J, with 13 bases between. CDR3 DNA sequence: TGCGCCAGCAGCCTCGGGTCCCTTGGCGGGGAGCTGTTTTTT. It translates to CASSLGSLGGELFF.

The count of this clone is one. This chain uses TRBV30 with TRBJ1-1; a possible D gene is TRBD1 (5 bases). The CDR3 totals 13 residues. V shed 2 bases and J shed 5 bases, with 12 bases lying between them. The germline V gene has CDR1 GTSNPN and CDR2 SVGIG (reference sequence). Written as DNA, the CDR3 is TGTGCCTGGAGTTATCACGGGGGTACTGAAGCTTTCTTT. Protein: CAWSYHGGTEAFF.

This clone was detected only once. V usage is TRBV6-6 and J usage is TRBJ1-2, with no clear D. CDR1 is MNHNY, CDR2 SVGAGI, per germline (reference sequence). The CDR3 loop spans 13 amino acids. V lost 11 bases to trimming and J lost 2 bases, with 15 bases between them. CDR3 in DNA: TGTGCCGTCTTGTCGCAGGCGAACTATGGCTACACCTTC. This encodes CAVLSQANYGYTF.

This chain joins TRBV5-1 and TRBJ1-3; no definite D call. CDR3 length: 15 residues. CDR1 SGHRS and CDR2 YFSETQ come from the germline V gene. The V end lost 0 bases, the J end lost 7 bases, and 14 bases lay between the germline ends. The CDR3 protein is CASSLEAGDINTIYF. Written as DNA, the CDR3 is TGCGCCAGCAGCTTGGAAGCAGGCGATATCAACACCATATATTTT.